This TCR beta chain was sequenced for a study of blood T cell repertoires in COVID-19. Libraries were prepared by immunoSEQ multiplex PCR; TCRdb keeps only in-frame clonotypes and omits some of them. Among a few hundred thousand clones, approximately 86% were seen once, and the ten largest hold around 0.7%. V lost 5 bases and J 4 bases, leaving 20 bases between the germline ends. The germline V gene has CDR1 SGHTA and CDR2 FQGNSA. The CDR3 extends over 16 amino acids. The specimen sequenced was peripheral blood. V usage is TRBV7-2 and J usage is TRBJ2-5; maybe TRBD1 (7 bases). The source of this sequence is a human donor in a cohort sampled during active COVID-19. The CDR3 nucleotides read TGTGCCAGCAGCCAGGGGGTCGGGACTTATGGAGAGACCCAGTACTTC. The encoded protein is CASSQGVGTYGETQYF.